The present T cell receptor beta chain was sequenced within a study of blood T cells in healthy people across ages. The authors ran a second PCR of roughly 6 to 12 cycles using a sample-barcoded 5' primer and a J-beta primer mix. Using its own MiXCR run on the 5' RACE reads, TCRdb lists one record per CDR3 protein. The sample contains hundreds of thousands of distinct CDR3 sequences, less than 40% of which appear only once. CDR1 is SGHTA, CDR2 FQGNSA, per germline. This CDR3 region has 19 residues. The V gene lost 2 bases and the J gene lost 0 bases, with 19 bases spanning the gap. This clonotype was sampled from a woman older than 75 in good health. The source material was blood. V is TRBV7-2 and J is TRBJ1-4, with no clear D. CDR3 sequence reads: CASSLPLTAGFSTNEKLFF. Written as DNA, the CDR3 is TGTGCCAGCAGCTTACCCCTCACGGCAGGATTCTCAACTAATGAAAAACTGTTTTTT.